The rows below give T cell receptor beta chains drawn from one sample of a study of cytomegalovirus exposure and HLA in healthy donors. Method: immunoSEQ multiplex PCR; TCRdb's copy keeps in-frame clones and lacks some. This table has 100,000 or so clones, about 78% appearing once. The sample comprised PBMCs. Receptor source: a man between 25 and 39 years old in good health and CMV-seronegative. Both conserved end residues are part of each CDR3. Fields, in order: D gene, J gene, CDR3 length, clone size, V gene, CDR3 protein, CDR3 DNA. D genes are given only for firm matches. Clone size is shown for a subset of rows, as once, few, many or a class of expanded clone.

>TRBD1|TRBJ1-5|16|.|TRBV27
CASSPWDRGVHQPQHF
TGTGCCAGCAGTCCATGGGACAGGGGGGTACATCAGCCCCAGCATTTT
>.|TRBJ2-3|14|.|TRBV30
CAWSRGAGTDTQYF
TGTGCCTGGAGTCGGGGGGCCGGGACAGATACGCAGTATTTT
>.|TRBJ1-3|19|.|TRBV7-8
CASSLPALGGKDSGNTIYF
TGTGCCAGCAGCTTACCGGCCTTGGGGGGGAAAGACTCTGGAAACACCATATATTTT
>.|TRBJ2-7|12|.|TRBV7-9
CASSLYYNEQYF
TGTGCCAGCAGCCTATACTATAACGAGCAGTACTTC
>.|TRBJ2-7|15|few|TRBV6-5
CASRDRDGSSYEQYF
TGTGCCAGCAGGGACCGGGACGGGAGCTCCTACGAGCAGTACTTC
>.|TRBJ2-5|12|once|TRBV15
CATGQYQETQYF
TGTGCCACCGGACAGTACCAAGAGACCCAGTACTTC
>TRBD1|TRBJ2-7|14|.|TRBV5-1
CASSKDRGPYEQYF
TGCGCCAGCAGCAAGGACAGGGGGCCCTACGAGCAGTACTTC
>.|TRBJ1-1|13|.|TRBV5-4
CASSFGSEVEAFF
TGTGCCAGCAGCTTCGGTTCAGAGGTAGAAGCTTTCTTT
>TRBD2|TRBJ2-1|15|.|TRBV11-3
CASSFSGRSYNEQFF
TGTGCCAGCAGCTTTAGCGGGAGGTCATACAATGAGCAGTTCTTC
>.|TRBJ1-2|15|.|TRBV5-6
CASSFSSRGIYGYTF
TGTGCCAGCAGCTTTTCGTCACGGGGGATCTATGGCTACACCTTC
>.|TRBJ1-1|15|.|TRBV6-5
CASSYRGGEGPEAFF
TGTGCCAGCAGTTACCGAGGGGGGGAAGGGCCTGAAGCTTTCTTT
>.|TRBJ2-3|15|.|TRBV18
CASSPGQRFTDTQYF
TGTGCCAGCTCCCCGGGTCAAAGGTTCACAGATACGCAGTATTTT
>.|TRBJ1-4|15|few|TRBV5-5
CASSLELSFNEKLFF
TGTGCCAGCAGCTTGGAGCTCTCCTTTAATGAAAAACTGTTTTTT
>TRBD2|TRBJ2-5|16|.|TRBV7-7
CASSLATSGGGETQYF
TGTGCTAGCAGCTTAGCCACTAGCGGGGGGGGAGAGACCCAGTACTTC
>TRBD1|TRBJ1-2|17|.|TRBV11-2
CASSLDLSGFRGLGYTF
TGTGCCAGCAGCTTGGACCTCTCGGGGTTCAGGGGGCTTGGCTACACCTTC
>.|TRBJ2-1|16|.|TRBV14
CASSQSSGTYYNEQFF
TGTGCCAGCAGCCAAAGCTCCGGGACTTACTACAATGAGCAGTTCTTC
>TRBD2|TRBJ2-3|17|.|TRBV5-4
CASSLGLAGGGTDTQYF
TGTGCCAGCAGCTTGGGGCTAGCGGGAGGAGGCACAGATACGCAGTATTTT
>.|TRBJ1-1|15|.|TRBV5-4
CASSLASGYITEAFF
TGTGCCAGCAGCTTGGCTTCAGGGTATATCACTGAAGCTTTCTTT
>.|TRBJ2-7|14|.|TRBV30
CAWRSGQLSYEQYF
TGTGCCTGGAGGTCAGGACAGCTCTCCTACGAGCAGTACTTC
>.|TRBJ2-7|14|.|TRBV5-1
CASSLEVSAYEQYF
TGCGCCAGCAGCTTGGAGGTCAGCGCCTACGAGCAGTACTTC
>TRBD2|TRBJ2-3|15|.|TRBV19
CASSRTSGRTDTQYF
TGTGCCAGTAGTAGGACTAGCGGTCGCACAGATACGCAGTATTTT
>TRBD1|TRBJ2-2|18|.|TRBV5-1
CASSANNRGLRRPGELFF
TGCGCCAGCAGCGCAAACAACAGGGGTCTAAGGCGTCCCGGGGAGCTGTTTTTT
>.|TRBJ2-1|15|.|TRBV7-6
CASSSQESSYNEQFF
TGTGCCAGCAGCTCACAGGAGAGCTCCTACAATGAGCAGTTCTTC
>TRBD2|TRBJ2-1|15|.|TRBV7-2
CASSQGLTEVAEQFF
TGTGCCAGCAGCCAGGGACTAACGGAGGTCGCTGAGCAGTTCTTC
>.|TRBJ1-5|14|.|TRBV4-3
CASSLTQGNQPQHF
TGCGCCAGCAGCCTGACTCAGGGAAATCAGCCCCAGCATTTT
>.|TRBJ1-6|17|.|TRBV25-1
CASSRTAQPSYNSPLHF
TGTGCCAGCAGTCGGACAGCCCAGCCCTCCTATAATTCACCCCTCCACTTT
>TRBD1|TRBJ1-5|15|.|TRBV15
CATSRGQGGNQPQHF
TGTGCCACCAGCAGAGGCCAGGGGGGCAATCAGCCCCAGCATTTT
>.|TRBJ2-5|15|few|TRBV6-5
CASSYSGQIQETQYF
TGTGCCAGCAGTTACTCTGGACAGATCCAAGAGACCCAGTACTTC
>TRBD1|TRBJ1-6|15|.|TRBV10-3
CAIRDDRGGNSPLHF
TGTGCCATCAGAGACGACAGGGGAGGTAATTCACCCCTCCACTTT
>.|TRBJ2-7|14|few|TRBV28
CASRLGGWGYEQYF
TGTGCCAGCAGGTTGGGGGGTTGGGGCTACGAGCAGTACTTC
>.|TRBJ1-1|15|.|TRBV18
CASSPHQGAGSEAFF
TGTGCCAGCTCACCACACCAAGGGGCTGGGTCTGAAGCTTTCTTT
>.|TRBJ1-1|15|.|TRBV5-1
CASSVDGQPNTEAFF
TGCGCCAGCAGCGTGGATGGGCAGCCGAACACTGAAGCTTTCTTT
>.|TRBJ2-7|10|.|TRBV10-2
CATNNYEQYF
TGCGCCACCAACAACTACGAGCAGTACTTC
>TRBD1|TRBJ1-2|16|.|TRBV7-9
CASSLPGQGLDYGYTF
TGTGCCAGCAGCTTACCCGGACAGGGATTGGACTATGGCTACACCTTC
>.|TRBJ1-3|14|.|TRBV28
CASRRQSSGNTIYF
TGTGCCAGCCGAAGACAGAGCTCTGGAAACACCATATATTTT
>.|TRBJ2-1|14|few|TRBV4-1
CASSSRTLFDEQFF
TGCGCCAGCAGCTCCCGGACTTTGTTTGATGAGCAGTTCTTC
>.|TRBJ2-1|11|.|TRBV10-3
CAISESREQFF
TGTGCCATCAGTGAGTCGAGGGAGCAGTTCTTC
>TRBD1|TRBJ2-3|14|.|TRBV4-1
CASSHTGGPDTQYF
TGCGCCAGCAGCCACACAGGGGGCCCAGATACGCAGTATTTT
>TRBD1|TRBJ2-5|17|.|TRBV7-2
CASSLGGTGRRFGTQYF
TGTGCCAGCAGCTTAGGGGGGACAGGGCGGAGGTTCGGGACCCAGTACTTC
>.|TRBJ1-4|12|.|TRBV30
CAWKPGVEKLFF
TGTGCCTGGAAACCAGGGGTTGAAAAACTGTTTTTT
>.|TRBJ1-2|13|.|TRBV7-2
CASSFTAQDGYTF
TGTGCCAGCAGCTTTACTGCACAGGATGGCTACACCTTC
>.|TRBJ2-7|16|.|TRBV4-1
CASSQDKGGAPYEQYF
TGCGCCAGCAGCCAAGACAAGGGCGGGGCACCCTACGAGCAGTACTTC
>.|TRBJ2-3|14|.|TRBV19
CASSISRSLDTQYF
TGTGCCAGTAGTATCTCGCGTTCACTGGATACGCAGTATTTT
>.|TRBJ1-2|12|.|TRBV5-6
CASSLEGRGDTF
TGTGCCAGCAGCTTGGAGGGCAGGGGAGACACCTTC
>TRBD2|TRBJ2-1|15|few|TRBV7-9
CASSPPLAEYNEQFF
TGTGCCAGCAGCCCCCCACTAGCGGAGTACAATGAGCAGTTCTTC
>.|TRBJ2-3|17|.|TRBV7-8
CASSPQGGRFRTDTQYF
TGTGCCAGCAGCCCCCAGGGGGGCCGATTCCGCACAGATACGCAGTATTTT
>.|TRBJ1-1|13|.|TRBV7-6
CASRLTGSTEAFF
TGTGCCAGCAGGTTAACAGGGAGCACTGAAGCTTTCTTT